One and the same sample provided the 22 T cell receptor beta chains below, sequenced in a study of blood T cell repertoires in COVID-19. The protocol was immunoSEQ multiplex PCR, while the TCRdb copy is restricted to in-frame clones and leaves out a portion. The sample yields under 250,000 clones, 65% to 85% seen once. What was sequenced was peripheral blood. Every receptor here comes from a woman aged 35 to 49 who had recovered from COVID-19.

In this sample, this clone turned up once. V usage is TRBV19 and J usage is TRBJ2-3; 10 positions match TRBD2. V shed 3 bases, J shed 8 bases, and the junction held 8 bases outside the gene matches. Germline lookup yields CDR1 LNHDA and CDR2 SQIVND (reference sequence). The length of the CDR3 is 15 residues. CDR3 coding DNA: TGTGCCAGTAGTATCCCGGCTAGCGGGGGACGTACGCAGTATTTT. Translation gives CASSIPASGGRTQYF.

Only one count was recorded for this clone. The J gene is TRBJ2-7, the V gene TRBV11-2; unclear D gene. The germline gives CDR1 SGHAT, CDR2 FQNNGV. The germline V and J ends were trimmed by 1 base and 2 bases, with 9 bases remaining between them. The CDR3 has 14 amino acids. The CDR3 loop reads CASSLVQITYEQYF. The CDR3 DNA is TGTGCCAGCAGCTTAGTTCAGATTACCTACGAGCAGTACTTC.

This chain connects TRBV6-5 to TRBJ1-3; TRBD1 matches 8 bases. CDR3 length equals 16 residues. The J segment lost 0 bases and the V segment lost 0 bases, leaving 1 base of the junction unmatched. Germline CDR1 and CDR2: MNHEY and SVGAGI. The CDR3 DNA is TGTGCCAGCAGTTACTCGGACAGGGCCTCTGGAAACACCATATATTTT. Protein: CASSYSDRASGNTIYF.

J is TRBJ2-3 and V is TRBV15; D unresolved. V shed 0 bases and J shed 5 bases, with 6 bases lying between them. The germline CDR1 and CDR2 sequences are LNHNV and YYDKDF (reference sequence). This CDR3 has 13 amino acids. The CDR3 DNA reads TGTGCCACCAGCAGAGATTGGAGAGATACGCAGTATTTT. Its protein product is CATSRDWRDTQYF.

The CDR3 DNA is TGTGCCAGCAGTCGACCCTCGGGGGCTGAAGCTTTCTTT. As protein: CASSRPSGAEAFF. This chain joins TRBV12-3 or TRBV12-4 and TRBJ1-1; tentatively, D is TRBD1 (5 bases). The length of the CDR3 is 13 residues. The germline V and J ends were trimmed by 5 bases and 6 bases, with 13 bases remaining between them.

V and J are TRBV28 and TRBJ1-2; TRBD1 might be the D (5 bases). The germline V gene encodes CDR1 MDHEN and CDR2 SYDVKM. The V end was cut by 3 bases, the J end by 3 bases, with 14 bases between. There are 15 residues in the CDR3. The CDR3: CASSFLARVDYGYTF. CDR3 sequence (DNA): TGTGCCAGCAGTTTTTTAGCCAGGGTGGACTATGGCTACACCTTC.

The chain joins TRBV2 to TRBJ2-7, with 9 positions matching TRBD1. CDR1 SNHLY and CDR2 FYNNEI come from the germline V gene. CDR3 length: 17 residues. J lost 2 bases, V lost 1 base, and 9 bases had no gene match. CDR3 nucleotides: TGTGCCAGCAGTGAAGTTTCCCCGGGACAGGGAACCTACGAGCAGTACTTC. This sequence encodes CASSEVSPGQGTYEQYF.

In regard to this clone: This CDR3 is also generated by other DNA sequences in the sample. The chain links TRBV18 to TRBJ2-7; D gene ambiguous. V gave up 3 bases and J gave up 3 bases, with 9 bases separating them. The CDR3 sequence is 13 residues long. Germline CDR1 is KGHSH and CDR2 is LQKENI. This chain's CDR3 is CASSPPGSYEQYF. In nucleotides, the CDR3 is TGTGCCAGCTCACCCCCAGGAAGCTACGAGCAGTACTTC.

The CDR3 spells CASSPRTDNEKLFF. Here the CDR3 DNA reads TGTGCCAGCTCACCAAGGACAGATAATGAAAAACTGTTTTTT. This chain uses TRBV18 with TRBJ1-4; possibly TRBD1 for D (6 bases). Germline V gene data show CDR1 as KGHSH and CDR2 as LQKENI. The length of the CDR3 is 14 residues. V dropped 2 bases and J dropped 4 bases, with 8 bases sitting between them.

This chain connects TRBV25-1 to TRBJ1-6, with no clear D. V was clipped by 3 bases and J by 5 bases, with 11 bases between them. Germline lookup yields CDR1 MGHDK and CDR2 SYGVNS. The CDR3 is 15 residues long. CDR3 in amino acids: CASSDLGSDNSPLHF. DNA for the CDR3: TGTGCCAGCAGTGATCTAGGCAGCGATAATTCACCCCTCCACTTT.

The CDR3 loop reads CASSPRVGADTQYF. In DNA, the CDR3 is TGTGCCAGTAGTCCCCGGGTCGGCGCAGATACGCAGTATTTT. V and J are TRBV19 and TRBJ2-3, with D unclear. V was shortened by 5 bases and J by 4 bases, with 13 bases between the two germline ends. CDR1 and CDR2 from the germline V gene are LNHDA and SQIVND (reference sequence). CDR3 length: 14 amino acids.

The V gene is TRBV10-1, the J gene TRBJ2-2; D may be TRBD2 (6 bases). Germline-derived CDR1 and CDR2 are WNHNN and SYGVQD (reference sequence). CDR3 length equals 13 residues. Trimming cost V 7 bases and J 1 base, with 7 bases left between them. As DNA, the CDR3 is TGCGCCAGCAAAGCGGGGAACACCGGGGAGCTGTTTTTT. Translating gives CASKAGNTGELFF.

This chain links TRBV30 with TRBJ1-3; maybe TRBD1 (5 bases). Germline loops: CDR1 GTSNPN, CDR2 SVGIG (reference sequence). The germline V and J ends were trimmed by 0 bases and 2 bases, with 8 bases remaining between them. This CDR3 contains 14 residues. The DNA of the CDR3 is TGTGCCTGGAGTGTACGGGGGGCTGGAAACACCATATATTTT. Translated, it gives CAWSVRGAGNTIYF.

This clone was observed once. The genes are TRBV5-1 and TRBJ1-6, with D possibly matching TRBD1 (5 bases). Germline V gives CDR1 SGHRS, CDR2 YFSETQ. The CDR3 has 16 residues. With 4 bases removed from V and 5 bases from J, the gap between germline ends came to 16 bases. CDR3 nucleotide sequence: TGCGCCAGCAGCCCGGAGGGGCGAGTTGATAATTCACCCCTCCACTTT. As protein: CASSPEGRVDNSPLHF.

The chain combines TRBV5-6 with TRBJ1-4, with 9 bases lining up with TRBD1. J was trimmed by 11 bases and V by 4 bases; bases with no gene match: 9. CDR1 SGHDT and CDR2 YYEEEE come from the germline V gene. This CDR3 is built from 14 residues. The CDR3 DNA reads as TGTGCCAGCAGCCCGGACAGGGGAGGACGGAAACTGTTTTTT. Protein: CASSPDRGGRKLFF.

The chain combines TRBV24-1 with TRBJ2-3, with D unclear. Germline CDR1 KGHDR, CDR2 SFDVKD. V lost 4 bases and J 0 bases, leaving 16 bases between the germline ends. CDR3 size: 17 residues. CDR3 DNA: TGTGCCACCAGTGACACACCCCAGTTTTCCAGCACAGATACGCAGTATTTT. It encodes CATSDTPQFSSTDTQYF.

V is TRBV18 and J is TRBJ2-7, with a possible D match to TRBD1 (6 bases). The V end was cut by 3 bases, the J end by 2 bases, with 14 bases between. The CDR3 is 15 amino acids. CDR1 and CDR2 from the germline V gene are KGHSH and LQKENI. Here the CDR3 DNA reads TGTGCCAGCTCACCTGGCCAGGGGACGACCTACGAGCAGTACTTC. Protein: CASSPGQGTTYEQYF.

This rearrangement joins TRBV15 to TRBJ1-2; TRBD1 might be the D (5 bases). Germline CDR1 is LNHNV and CDR2 is YYDKDF (reference sequence). V lost 3 bases and J 4 bases, leaving 9 bases between the germline ends. This CDR3 is 13 amino acids long. The CDR3 region has the DNA TGTGCCACCAGCAGGGTCACAGGCTATGGCTACACCTTC. Protein sequence: CATSRVTGYGYTF. Together with reference TRBV15 and TRBJ1-2, the CDR3 gives the full variable domain: DAMVIQNPRYQVTQFGKPVTLSCSQTLNHNVMYWYQQKSSQAPKLLFHYYDKDFNNEADTPDNFQSRRPNTSFCFLDIRSPGLGDTAMYLCATSRVTGYGYTFGSGTRLTVV.

The chain has TRBV6-5 and TRBJ2-1; D is possibly TRBD1 (6 bases). V was shortened by 6 bases and J by 4 bases, with 16 bases between the two germline ends. Germline V gives CDR1 MNHEY, CDR2 SVGAGI. The CDR3 runs to 15 residues. The CDR3 DNA reads TGTGCCAGCAGCCGAGACAGGCCACTGTACAATGAGCAGTTCTTC. As protein: CASSRDRPLYNEQFF.

About this clone itself: This sample includes further DNA sequences coding for the same CDR3. The CDR3 spells CSARPDSPLHF. In nucleotides, the CDR3 is TGCAGTGCTAGGCCGGATTCACCCCTCCACTTT. V and J are TRBV20-1 and TRBJ1-6; no clear D gene. Germline V gives CDR1 DFQATT, CDR2 SNEGSKA (reference sequence). The V end lost 3 bases, the J end lost 8 bases, and 5 bases lay between the germline ends. The CDR3 runs to 11 residues.

With regard to this clone: The same CDR3 can be traced to other DNA sequences in this sample. The CDR3 loop is CASSVGSGGTDTQYF. CDR3 bases: TGTGCCAGCAGCGTGGGTAGCGGGGGGACAGATACGCAGTATTTT. The chain carries TRBV9 and TRBJ2-3, with 10 bases identical to TRBD2. J gave up 3 bases and V 2 bases, and 3 bases lay outside the gene matches. This CDR3 is 15 amino acids long. Germline V gene data show CDR1 as SGDLS and CDR2 as YYNGEE.

The chain combines TRBV5-1 with TRBJ1-1, with D maybe TRBD1 (6 bases). The ends were cut back, 2 bases at V and 5 bases at J, with 16 bases in the middle. From germline, CDR1 is SGHRS and CDR2 YFSETQ. This CDR3 contains 15 residues. The CDR3 protein is CASSFSFGGRTEAFF. CDR3 in DNA: TGCGCCAGCAGCTTTAGTTTCGGGGGGCGAACTGAAGCTTTCTTT.